The sequence of this T cell receptor beta chain was determined in a study of blood T cell repertoires in COVID-19. Only a few counts were recorded for this clone. TCRdb's copy holds only in-frame clones and misses some; the assay was immunoSEQ multiplex PCR. The profile covers hundreds of thousands of clones, with roughly 90% appearing a single time and approximately 4% taken by the ten largest. The CDR3 has 15 residues. From germline, CDR1 is SGHRS and CDR2 YFSETQ. With V trimmed by 0 bases and J by 7 bases, 4 bases remained unmatched. Sequenced sample: PBMCs or T cells enriched from blood (not recorded which). The rearrangement uses TRBV5-1 and TRBJ2-2; 9 bases are a match to TRBD2. This sequence was found in a young woman with acute COVID-19. CDR3 sequence: CASSLAAGGVGELFF. Written as DNA, the CDR3 is TGCGCCAGCAGCTTGGCCGCGGGAGGGGTCGGGGAGCTGTTTTTT.